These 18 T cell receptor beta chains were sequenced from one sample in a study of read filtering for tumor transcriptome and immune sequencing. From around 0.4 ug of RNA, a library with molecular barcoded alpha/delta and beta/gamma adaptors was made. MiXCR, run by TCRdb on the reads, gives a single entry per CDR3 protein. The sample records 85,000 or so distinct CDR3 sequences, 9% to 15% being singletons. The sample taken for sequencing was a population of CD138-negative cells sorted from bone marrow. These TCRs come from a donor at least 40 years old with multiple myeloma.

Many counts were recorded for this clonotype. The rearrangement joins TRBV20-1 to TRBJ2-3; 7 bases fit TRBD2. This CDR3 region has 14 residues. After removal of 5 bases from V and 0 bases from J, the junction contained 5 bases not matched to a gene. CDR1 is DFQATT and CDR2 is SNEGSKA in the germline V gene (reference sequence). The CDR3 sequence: CSAPPSGSTDTQYF. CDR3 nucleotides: TGCAGTGCTCCTCCTAGCGGTAGCACAGATACGCAGTATTTT.

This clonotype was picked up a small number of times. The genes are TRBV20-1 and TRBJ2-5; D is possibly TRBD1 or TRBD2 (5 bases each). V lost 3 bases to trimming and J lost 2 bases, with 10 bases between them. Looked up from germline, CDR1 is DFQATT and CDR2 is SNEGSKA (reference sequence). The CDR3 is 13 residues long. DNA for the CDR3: TGCAGTGCTAGCGGGACGGGACAAGAGACCCAGTACTTC. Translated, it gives CSASGTGQETQYF.

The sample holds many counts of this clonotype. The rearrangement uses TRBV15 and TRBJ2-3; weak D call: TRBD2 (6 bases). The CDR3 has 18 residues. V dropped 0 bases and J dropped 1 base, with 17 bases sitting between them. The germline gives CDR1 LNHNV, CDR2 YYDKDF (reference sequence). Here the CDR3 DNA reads TGTGCCACCAGCAGAGAAACACGTAGCGGATCGGGCACAGATACGCAGTATTTT. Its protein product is CATSRETRSGSGTDTQYF.

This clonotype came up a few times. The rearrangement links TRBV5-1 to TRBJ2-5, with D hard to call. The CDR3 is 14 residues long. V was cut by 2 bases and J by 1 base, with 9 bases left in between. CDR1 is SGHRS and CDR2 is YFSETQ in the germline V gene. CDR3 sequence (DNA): TGCGCCAGCAGCTTACGGGCTACCCAAGAGACCCAGTACTTC. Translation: CASSLRATQETQYF.

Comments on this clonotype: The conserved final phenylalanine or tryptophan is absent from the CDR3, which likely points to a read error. CDR3 nucleotide sequence: TGTGCCAGCAGCTTAGCCCAGACTAGCAACTATGAGCAGTTCCTC. Translated, it gives CASSLAQTSNYEQFL. The gene calls are TRBV11-2 and TRBJ2-1; 7 bases map to TRBD2. The ends lost 1 base at V and 8 bases at J; junction bases unmatched: 8. In germline, CDR1 is SGHAT, CDR2 FQNNGV. The length of the CDR3 is 15 residues.

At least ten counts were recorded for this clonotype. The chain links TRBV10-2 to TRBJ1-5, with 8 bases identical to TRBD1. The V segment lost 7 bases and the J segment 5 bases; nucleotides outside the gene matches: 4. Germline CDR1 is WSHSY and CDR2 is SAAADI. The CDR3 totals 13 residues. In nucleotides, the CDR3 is TGCGCCAGCACGATGACAGGGGATCAGCCCCAGCATTTT. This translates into CASTMTGDQPQHF.

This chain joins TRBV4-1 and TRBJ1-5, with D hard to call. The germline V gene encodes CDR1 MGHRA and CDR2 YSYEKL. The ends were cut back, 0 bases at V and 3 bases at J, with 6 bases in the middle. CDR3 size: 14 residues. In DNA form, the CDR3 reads TGCGCCAGCAGCCAAGATTCGACCAATCAGCCCCAGCATTTT. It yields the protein CASSQDSTNQPQHF.

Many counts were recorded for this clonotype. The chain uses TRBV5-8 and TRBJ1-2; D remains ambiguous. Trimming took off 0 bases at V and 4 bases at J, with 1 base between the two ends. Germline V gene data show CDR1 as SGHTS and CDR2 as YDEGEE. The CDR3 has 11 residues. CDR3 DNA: TGTGCCAGCAGCTTGGTCTATGGCTACACCTTC. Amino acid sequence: CASSLVYGYTF.

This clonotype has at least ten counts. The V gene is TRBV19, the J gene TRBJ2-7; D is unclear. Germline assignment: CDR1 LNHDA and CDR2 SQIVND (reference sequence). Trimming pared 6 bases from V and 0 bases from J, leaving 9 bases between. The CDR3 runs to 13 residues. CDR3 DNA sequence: TGTGCCAGTAGCCATGGGCTCTCCTACGAGCAGTACTTC. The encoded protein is CASSHGLSYEQYF.

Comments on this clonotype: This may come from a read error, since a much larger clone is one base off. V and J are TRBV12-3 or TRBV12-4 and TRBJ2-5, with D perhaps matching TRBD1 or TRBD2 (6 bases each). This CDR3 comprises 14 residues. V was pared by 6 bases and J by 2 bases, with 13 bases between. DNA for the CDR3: TGTGCCAGCAGGGGGGGCAGGTATCAAGAGACCCAGTACTTC. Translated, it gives CASRGGRYQETQYF.

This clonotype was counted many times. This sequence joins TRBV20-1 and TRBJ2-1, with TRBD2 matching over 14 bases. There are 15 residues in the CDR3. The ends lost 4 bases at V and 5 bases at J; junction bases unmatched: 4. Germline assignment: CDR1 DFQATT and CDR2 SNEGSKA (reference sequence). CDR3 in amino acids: CSATQTSGRDNEQFF. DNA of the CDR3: TGCAGTGCTACCCAGACTAGCGGGAGGGACAATGAGCAGTTCTTC.

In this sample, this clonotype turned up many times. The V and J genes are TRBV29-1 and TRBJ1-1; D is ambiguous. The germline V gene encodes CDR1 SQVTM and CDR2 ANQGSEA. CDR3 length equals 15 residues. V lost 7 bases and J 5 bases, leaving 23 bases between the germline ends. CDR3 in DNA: TGCAGCGCTGCGGGGAGGGTACGAGGATTAACTGAAGCTTTCTTT. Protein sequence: CSAAGRVRGLTEAFF. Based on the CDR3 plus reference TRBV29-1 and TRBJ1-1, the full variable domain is SAVISQKPSRDICQRGTSLTIQCQVDSQVTMMFWYRQQPGQSLTLIATANQGSEATYESGFVIDKFPISRPNLTFSTLTVSNMSPEDSSIYLCSAAGRVRGLTEAFFGQGTRLTVV.

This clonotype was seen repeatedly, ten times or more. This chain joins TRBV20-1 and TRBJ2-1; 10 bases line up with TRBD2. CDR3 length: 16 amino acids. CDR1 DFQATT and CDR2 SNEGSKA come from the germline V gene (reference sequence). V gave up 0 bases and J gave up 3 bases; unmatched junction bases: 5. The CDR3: CSARELAGGRYNEQFF. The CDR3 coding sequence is TGCAGTGCTAGAGAATTAGCGGGAGGCCGCTACAATGAGCAGTTCTTC.

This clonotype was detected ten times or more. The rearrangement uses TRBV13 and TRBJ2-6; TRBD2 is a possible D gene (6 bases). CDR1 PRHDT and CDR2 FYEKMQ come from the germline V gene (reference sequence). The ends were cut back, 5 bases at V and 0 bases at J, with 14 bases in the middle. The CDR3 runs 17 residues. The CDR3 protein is CASSIEGRFSGANVLTF. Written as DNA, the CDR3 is TGTGCCAGCAGCATAGAGGGGAGGTTCTCTGGGGCCAACGTCCTGACTTTC.

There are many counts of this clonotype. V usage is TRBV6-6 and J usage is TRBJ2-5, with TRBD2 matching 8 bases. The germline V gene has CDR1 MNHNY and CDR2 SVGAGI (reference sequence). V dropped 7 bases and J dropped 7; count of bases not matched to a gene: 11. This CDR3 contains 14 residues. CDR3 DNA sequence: TGTGCCAGCACCGCGGGAGCGGGAGTTACGACCCAGTACTTC. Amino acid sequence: CASTAGAGVTTQYF.

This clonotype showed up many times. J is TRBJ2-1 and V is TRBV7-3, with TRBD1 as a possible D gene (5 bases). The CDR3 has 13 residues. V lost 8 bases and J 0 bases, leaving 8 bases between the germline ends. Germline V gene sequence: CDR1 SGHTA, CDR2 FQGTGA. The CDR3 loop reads CASGASSYNEQFF. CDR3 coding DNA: TGTGCCAGCGGGGCAAGCTCCTACAATGAGCAGTTCTTC.

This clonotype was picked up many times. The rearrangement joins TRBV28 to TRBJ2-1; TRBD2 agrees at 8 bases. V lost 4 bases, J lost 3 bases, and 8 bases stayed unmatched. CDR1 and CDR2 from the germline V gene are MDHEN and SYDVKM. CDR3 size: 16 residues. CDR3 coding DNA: TGTGCCAGCAGTTCATCGGGGGGGGGAGACTACAATGAGCAGTTCTTC. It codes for CASSSSGGGDYNEQFF.

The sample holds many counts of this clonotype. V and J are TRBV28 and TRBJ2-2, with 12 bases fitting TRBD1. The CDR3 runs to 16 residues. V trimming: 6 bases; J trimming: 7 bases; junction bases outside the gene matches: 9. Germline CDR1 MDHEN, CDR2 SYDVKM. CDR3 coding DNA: TGTGCCAGCAGCCCTATTGGGACAGGGGGCATCGGGGAGCTGTTTTTT. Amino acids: CASSPIGTGGIGELFF. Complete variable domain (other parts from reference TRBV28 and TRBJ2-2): DVKVTQSSRYLVKRTGEKVFLECVQDMDHENMFWYRQDPGLGLRLIYFSYDVKMKEKGDIPEGYSVSREKKERFSLILESASTNQTSMYLCASSPIGTGGIGELFFGEGSRLTVL.